One sample yielded the 6 T cell receptor beta chains listed below, sequenced in a study of Ad26.COV2.S vaccination and SARS-CoV-2 variants. Treatment reported: some 20 received Ad26.COV2.S at low or high dose, single or two shots; about five received placebo; per-sample allocation not given. On day 63 after the first injection, vaccine and placebo recipients gave samples. Repertoires were generated with immunoSEQ multiplex PCR, while TCRdb's copy carries only in-frame clones and drops some. The repertoire holds hundreds of thousands of clones, roughly nine tenths seen once, with approximately 1.5% in the top ten. The sample consisted of peripheral blood, taken in a trial of Ad26.COV2.S vaccine versus placebo. The receptors shown here come from a person aged 18-65 years who received the Ad26.COV2.S COVID-19 vaccine or a placebo.

The chain recombines TRBV4-2 with TRBJ2-7, with a possible D match to TRBD2 (6 bases). This CDR3 contains 15 residues. Germline CDR1 and CDR2: LGHNA and YNFKEQ. The V end was cut by 0 bases, the J end by 4 bases, with 13 bases between. The CDR3 reads CASSQEHSGLYEQYF. CDR3 sequence (DNA): TGTGCCAGCAGCCAAGAGCACAGCGGGCTTTACGAGCAGTACTTC.

Comment on this clone: Other DNA sequences in this sample translate to the same CDR3. The chain recombines TRBV25-1 with TRBJ1-2, with D maybe TRBD1 (6 bases). Germline-derived CDR1 and CDR2 are MGHDK and SYGVNS. The CDR3 totals 14 residues. The V end was cut by 6 bases, the J end by 2 bases, with 13 bases between. The CDR3 region has the DNA TGTGCCAGCAGCCCATCCGGGACAAACTATGGCTACACCTTC. Residues: CASSPSGTNYGYTF.

The V and J genes are TRBV5-4 and TRBJ2-7, with 12 bases lining up with TRBD2. V gave up 0 bases and J gave up 3 bases; unmatched junction bases: 4. Per the germline V gene, CDR1 is SGHNT and CDR2 is YYREEE (reference sequence). The CDR3 is made up of 16 amino acids. CDR3 residues: CASSLGGTSGLYEQYF. The CDR3 DNA reads as TGTGCCAGCAGCTTGGGGGGGACTAGCGGGCTCTACGAGCAGTACTTC. Together with reference TRBV5-4 and TRBJ2-7, the CDR3 gives the full variable domain: ETGVTQSPTHLIKTRGQQVTLRCSSQSGHNTVSWYQQALGQGPQFIFQYYREEENGRGNFPPRFSGLQFPNYSSELNVNALELDDSALYLCASSLGGTSGLYEQYFGPGTRLTVT.

The chain links TRBV4-1 to TRBJ2-7, with a tentative D call TRBD2 (5 bases). Trimming took off 3 bases at V and 0 bases at J, with 15 bases between the two ends. The V gene's germline CDR1 is MGHRA and CDR2 YSYEKL. The CDR3 is made up of 16 amino acids. This chain's CDR3 is CASSQVASPSSYEQYF. The CDR3 DNA reads as TGCGCCAGCAGCCAGGTTGCTAGCCCGAGCTCCTACGAGCAGTACTTC.

The chain links TRBV7-8 to TRBJ2-3, with 14 bases fitting TRBD2. V lost 5 bases to trimming and J lost 0 bases; unmatched junction nucleotides: 10. CDR3 length equals 19 residues. Germline assignment: CDR1 SGHVS and CDR2 FQNEAQ. The CDR3 spells CASSPRGTSGRGSTDTQYF. In DNA form, the CDR3 reads TGTGCCAGCAGCCCGAGAGGGACTAGCGGGAGAGGGAGCACAGATACGCAGTATTTT.

This clone was seen only once. This chain joins TRBV15 and TRBJ2-7; 8 bases match TRBD2. CDR1 is LNHNV, CDR2 YYDKDF, per germline (reference sequence). J gave up 1 base and V 6 bases, and 5 bases lay outside the gene matches. This CDR3 is built from 14 residues. The chain's CDR3 is CATRKAGVSYEQYF. The CDR3 DNA reads as TGTGCCACCAGAAAAGCGGGAGTATCCTACGAGCAGTACTTC.